This section outlines one TCR beta chain sequence together with its context. Antigen: not known. This record comes from a study of T-cell memory formation after mild COVID-19. Study information: TCR clusters were mostly confined to one donor each.

Constant-segment primers were used for 5'RACE, and the resulting TCR alpha and TCR beta cDNA libraries carried sample barcodes and UMIs. TCRdb independently ran MiXCR on the 5' RACE reads; one entry per CDR3 protein. This sample yields approximately 270,000 distinct CDR3 sequences, of which 15% to 20% are seen a single time; less than 30% belongs to the top ten. The CDR3 loop spans 12 amino acids. Germline CDR1 is ENHRY and CDR2 is SYGVKD. Trimming removed 6 bases from V and 3 bases from J, with 8 bases in between. General study points: Contracting CD4+ clones sat mainly in CM and EM; CD8+ in EMRA. There was no confirmation that second-wave clones peaking on day 37 were SARS-CoV-2 specific.

The rearrangement uses TRBV10-3 and TRBJ1-1, with D perhaps TRBD1 (5 bases). The origin of this receptor is a man between 18 and 35 years old who had mild COVID-19 (a few samples of this study predate the infection). Cell type and time point are not known. The sequencing input was PBMCs or a T cell subset sorted from them (not recorded which). CDR3 residues: CAISAGDTEAFF. The DNA of the CDR3 is TGTGCCATCAGCGCGGGGGACACTGAAGCTTTCTTT.